This TCR beta chain was captured in a study of control samples from healthy donors and cancer patients. Clones were sequenced by immunoSEQ multiplex PCR, and TCRdb holds only the in-frame ones, with some missing. The data show 150,000 to 200,000 clones, with 88% seen just once and less than 2% held by the top ten. The receptor comes from a man aged 18 to 30 in good health. The sequencing sample was made of blood.

The CDR3 nucleotides are TGTGCCAGCAGCCCTAAGCGGGGGGGCCGAGAGACCCAGTACTTC. Amino acid sequence: CASSPKRGGRETQYF. The V and J genes are TRBV9 and TRBJ2-5; TRBD2 matches 10 bases. V lost 4 bases to trimming and J lost 4 bases; unmatched junction nucleotides: 7. This CDR3 contains 15 residues. The germline gives CDR1 SGDLS, CDR2 YYNGEE.